Here is one T cell receptor beta chain with its context. The PCR was carried out with 60 Vbeta primers and 13 Jbeta primers. The method was immunoSEQ multiplex PCR; TCRdb's version includes in-frame clones alone and lacks a portion of them. The sample carries roughly 180,000 clones, about 80% recorded once. These data belong to a study of cytomegalovirus exposure and HLA in healthy donors. V shed 6 bases and J shed 7 bases, with 12 bases lying between them. The CDR3 is made up of 12 amino acids. Germline-derived CDR1 and CDR2 are SNHLY and FYNNEI. This clonotype originated in a man between 25 and 39 years old in good health and CMV-seronegative. This chain links TRBV2 with TRBJ1-1; tentatively, D is TRBD1 (6 bases). Material for sequencing was PBMCs. In DNA form, the CDR3 reads TGTGCCAGCAGCGAAACAGGGATTGAAGCTTTCTTT. Residues: CASSETGIEAFF.